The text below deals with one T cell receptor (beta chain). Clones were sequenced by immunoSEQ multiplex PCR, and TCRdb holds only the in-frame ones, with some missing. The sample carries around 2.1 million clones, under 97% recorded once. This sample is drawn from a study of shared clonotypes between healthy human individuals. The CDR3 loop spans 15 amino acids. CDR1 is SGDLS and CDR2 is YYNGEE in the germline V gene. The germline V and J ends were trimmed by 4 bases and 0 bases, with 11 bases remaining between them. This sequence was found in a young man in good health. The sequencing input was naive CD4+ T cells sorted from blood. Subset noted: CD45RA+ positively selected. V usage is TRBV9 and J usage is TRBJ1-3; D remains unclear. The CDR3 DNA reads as TGTGCCAGCAGCTACCGGGAGGCCTCTGGAAACACCATATATTTT. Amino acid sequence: CASSYREASGNTIYF.